This T cell receptor beta chain originates from a study of chemoradiotherapy in HPV16-positive cancers. Profiling relied on immunoSEQ multiplex PCR, and the TCRdb table lists in-frame clones only, not all of them. This table has 25,000 to 35,000 clones, about 86% appearing once. This clone appeared a single time. The V end was cut by 8 bases, the J end by 4 bases, with 17 bases between. The germline gives CDR1 MNHNS, CDR2 SASEGT. This CDR3 has 14 amino acids. This specimen consisted of blood, obtained from a patient who underwent chemoradiotherapy. The TCR sequence derives from a human donor with HPV-associated anogenital cancer. The gene calls are TRBV6-1 and TRBJ1-2, with TRBD1 as a possible D gene (6 bases). The CDR3 DNA sequence: TGTGCCAGCTTCGGGGGCCCCCACGGCTATGGCTACACCTTC. The encoded protein is CASFGGPHGYGYTF.